This T cell receptor beta chain was identified during a study of blood T cell repertoires in COVID-19. Study in general: From T cells, B-cell-depleted T cells, or PBMCs came the material, which was cDNA or gDNA.

This clone has just a few counts. CDR1 and CDR2 from the germline V gene are SGHAT and FQNNGV. Trimming removed 5 bases from V and 6 bases from J; junction bases left unmatched: 3. The CDR3 extends over 13 amino acids. Sequencing was performed with immunoSEQ multiplex PCR; in TCRdb, only in-frame clones are kept and a portion is missing. This table has fewer than 50,000 clones, about 82% appearing once. The rearrangement links TRBV11-2 to TRBJ1-5; TRBD1 aligns across 8 bases. The sequence derives from a human donor in a cohort sampled during active COVID-19. The sequencing sample was made of peripheral blood. Here the CDR3 reads CASSGQGAQPQHF. CDR3 DNA: TGTGCCAGCAGCGGACAGGGCGCTCAGCCCCAGCATTTT.